This entry concerns a single TCR beta chain. Its cognate antigen has yet to be identified. Base-call qualities are not available, and no considerably larger clone is one nucleotide away. The immunoSEQ Assay, a bias-controlled multiplex PCR, was used to amplify TCRbeta CDR3 regions from genomic DNA. In the original analysis: The number of nucleated cells in each sample was estimated by amplification of reference gene primers within the assay. To quantify the absolute abundance of each unique TCRbeta CDR3 rearrangement, sequence reads were collapsed and filtered. For each sample, productive Simpson clonality was calculated as the square root of Simpson's diversity index over productive rearrangements. The source is immuneACCESS, and TCRdb retained only in-frame sequences with V and J called. Part of the clones is not carried over; for the studies checked, unresolved V genes explain less than half of this, and the remainder is unexplained. That table supplies the V and J calls and clone size; D and trimming were determined from the DNA. The sample contains fewer than 40,000 clones, roughly 90% of them found a single time. The ten largest clones add up to around 36% of the sample.

The sample comes from a study of blood T cell repertoires in COVID-19 (dated by TCRdb to 2019 to 2021). Concerning the study at large: Collaborator samples came from the United States, Italy and Spain and covered acute and convalescent phases of COVID-19. The material from the prospective study consisted of cDNA or gDNA derived from T cells, B-cell-depleted T cells, or PBMCs. The dataset comprised deeply sampled blood TCRbeta repertoires from subjects exposed to, actively infected with, or recovered from COVID-19. The repertoires were released in a freely available public database intended as a resource for research on the immune response to SARS-CoV-2. The samples were drawn from two sources: the first 160 participants of the ongoing ImmuneRACE study, and 1,254 subjects contributed by 6 global collaborators. Sample metadata almost always included a de-identified subject ID, COVID-19 status, age in years and sex. Where HLA class I and class II types were available, the types were taken from metadata supplied by the sample provider, not from assay-based typing.

Whole blood was collected in K2EDTA tubes by collaborating institutions according to the institutions' own protocols. Collaborator samples were shipped for TCRbeta analysis as frozen whole blood, isolated PBMCs, or DNA extracted from either sample type. From a lookup of the germline V gene (reference sequence), CDR1 and CDR2 are LNHDA and SQIVND. Spanning cysteine to phenylalanine, the CDR3 consists of 14 amino acids. Just the 42-base CDR3 DNA is kept, in frame starting at base 1. V gives up 6 bases and J gives up 5 bases, and the segment between their germline ends measures 16 bases. What the work shows at the level of the full study, not this receptor alone: Clinical and demographic metadata were provided uncurated, with the amount varying by source and participant.

This sequence uses TRBV19 and TRBJ2-5, with no confident D gene call. The receptor was isolated from a man between 65 and 85 years old with active COVID-19. Sequencing was carried out using peripheral blood. The CDR3 here reads CASSPTEPVETQYF. The nucleotide sequence reads as follows: TGTGCCAGTAGCCCTACGGAGCCTGTTGAGACCCAGTACTTC.